A single sample is the source of the 19 T cell receptor beta chains below, sequenced in a study of blood T cell repertoires in COVID-19. This table comes from immunoSEQ multiplex PCR, and its TCRdb copy is limited to in-frame clones, with some not included. The sample consists of 280,000 or so clones, around nine tenths of them appearing once. The sequenced material came from PBMCs or T cells enriched from blood (not recorded which). Every receptor here comes from a woman aged 45-65 years who had been exposed to COVID-19.

This chain connects TRBV28 to TRBJ2-4; 9 nucleotides align to TRBD1. V was clipped by 5 bases and J by 5 bases; unmatched bases: 16. CDR1 MDHEN and CDR2 SYDVKM come from the germline V gene. The CDR3 is made up of 18 amino acids. The CDR3 region is CASSPSRDRARSQNIQYF. The CDR3 DNA sequence: TGTGCCAGCAGTCCCTCCCGGGACAGGGCTCGGAGCCAAAACATTCAGTACTTC.

J is TRBJ2-7 and V is TRBV6-4, with 12 bases identical to TRBD2. Germline V gene data show CDR1 as MRHNA and CDR2 as SNTAGT. The J segment lost 3 bases and the V segment lost 6 bases, leaving 6 bases of the junction unmatched. CDR3 length: 15 residues. CDR3 DNA sequence: TGTGCCAGCAGGAAGACTAGCGGGGGTGTCTACGAGCAGTACTTC. As protein: CASRKTSGGVYEQYF.

The chain joins TRBV11-2 to TRBJ1-1; perhaps TRBD1 as D (6 bases). CDR1 SGHAT and CDR2 FQNNGV come from the germline V gene. V lost 0 bases, J lost 4 bases, and 15 bases lay in between. This CDR3 spans 16 amino acids. In DNA form, the CDR3 reads TGTGCCAGCAGCTTAGATCGATGGCAGGGGAGCACTGAAGCTTTCTTT. Its translation is CASSLDRWQGSTEAFF.

This chain uses TRBV27 with TRBJ2-5; D uncertain. The V gene's germline CDR1 is MNHEY and CDR2 SMNVEV (reference sequence). The V end lost 4 bases, the J end lost 6 bases, and 21 bases lay between the germline ends. The CDR3 totals 16 residues. CDR3 in DNA: TGTGCCAGCAGTTATAGACCCAATGAATTGGAGCAGACCCAGTACTTC. Translation gives CASSYRPNELEQTQYF.

The chain links TRBV30 to TRBJ1-5; the D gene is possibly TRBD1 (5 bases). Germline CDR1 and CDR2: GTSNPN and SVGIG (reference sequence). This CDR3 spans 15 amino acids. V lost 3 bases and J lost 5, with 17 bases in between. The CDR3 reads CAWRERGGIYQPQHF. CDR3 nucleotides: TGTGCCTGGAGGGAGAGGGGAGGAATTTATCAGCCCCAGCATTTT.

The V call is TRBV7-2, the J call TRBJ2-3; D is perhaps TRBD2 (5 bases). V gave up 8 bases and J gave up 6 bases, with 21 bases separating them. CDR1 SGHTA and CDR2 FQGNSA come from the germline V gene. This CDR3 region has 15 residues. The CDR3 DNA is TGTGCCAGCGGACTGGCGGGCCCCCTGGGGGATACGCAGTATTTT. Translating gives CASGLAGPLGDTQYF.

The V call is TRBV7-8, the J call TRBJ2-2, with D uncertain. Trimming took 2 bases from V and 4 from J, leaving 8 bases between them. The length of the CDR3 is 14 residues. From germline, CDR1 is SGHVS and CDR2 FQNEAQ. The CDR3 region has the DNA TGTGCCAGCAGCTTATTGACACTCACCGGGGAGCTGTTTTTT. Amino acids: CASSLLTLTGELFF.

The V gene is TRBV27, the J gene TRBJ1-5; a weak D match, TRBD1 (6 bases). The CDR3 is 14 amino acids. The germline V and J ends were trimmed by 2 bases and 5 bases, with 10 bases remaining between them. The germline V gene has CDR1 MNHEY and CDR2 SMNVEV (reference sequence). CDR3 nucleotide sequence: TGTGCCAGCAGTTTAGAGGGGGTTCATCAGCCCCAGCATTTT. Translated: CASSLEGVHQPQHF.

This chain joins TRBV11-2 and TRBJ2-7, with a tentative D call TRBD2 (5 bases). In germline, CDR1 is SGHAT, CDR2 FQNNGV. The CDR3 runs to 15 residues. Between the trimmed V and J ends, which lost 5 bases and 4 bases, there was a span of 18 bases. CDR3 protein: CASSNDRGDRYEQYF. For the CDR3, the DNA is TGTGCCAGCAGCAACGACCGGGGAGATCGTTACGAGCAGTACTTC.

The CDR3 sequence is CASSNPGQGREQYF. In DNA, the CDR3 is TGTGCCAGTAGCAACCCGGGACAGGGCCGCGAGCAGTACTTC. This chain uses TRBV19 with TRBJ2-7; 9 bases map to TRBD1. This CDR3 comprises 14 residues. Germline V gene lookup returns CDR1 LNHDA and CDR2 SQIVND (reference sequence). Trimming took 6 bases from V and 6 from J; bases not matched to a gene: 9.

This clone was picked up a small number of times. The chain employs TRBV28 and TRBJ1-2; unclear D gene. Germline V gene sequence: CDR1 MDHEN, CDR2 SYDVKM. V shed 2 bases and J shed 2 bases, with 3 bases lying between them. The CDR3 loop spans 12 amino acids. The CDR3 loop is CASSLQNYGYTF. The CDR3 nucleotides read TGTGCCAGCAGTTTACAGAACTATGGCTACACCTTC.

The chain couples TRBV3-1 (or the pseudogene TRBV3-2) to TRBJ2-5, with TRBD1 matching over 7 bases. The CDR3 has 14 amino acids. Per germline, CDR1 LGHDT and CDR2 YNNKEL (reference sequence). Trimming cost V 4 bases and J 2 bases; bases outside gene matches: 4. The CDR3: CASSRTGDQETQYF. In DNA, the CDR3 is TGTGCCAGCAGCCGAACAGGGGATCAAGAGACCCAGTACTTC.

The chain employs TRBV3-1 (or the pseudogene TRBV3-2) and TRBJ2-3; D call uncertain. This CDR3 is 12 amino acids long. V lost 2 bases, J lost 8 bases, and 8 bases lay in between. Germline-derived CDR1 and CDR2 are LGHDT and YNNKEL (reference sequence). The CDR3 coding sequence is TGTGCCAGCAGCCAACAGATCCGTACGCAGTATTTT. Its protein product is CASSQQIRTQYF.

As DNA, the CDR3 is TGTGCCTGTCCCTGTAAGGCCAGGCCGGAACCTCCCAAAAACATTCAGTACTTC. It specifies CACPCKARPEPPKNIQYF. The rearrangement links TRBV30 to TRBJ2-4; D is uncertain. The CDR3 consists of 18 residues. CDR1 GTSNPN and CDR2 SVGIG come from the germline V gene (reference sequence). Trimming took 6 bases from V and 2 from J, leaving 26 bases between them.

The J gene is TRBJ1-5, the V gene TRBV7-8, with 9 bases identical to TRBD1. This CDR3 is built from 15 residues. The junction had 4 bases not matched to a gene; V was cut back by 1 base and J by 6 bases. Germline V gene data show CDR1 as SGHVS and CDR2 as FQNEAQ. CDR3 in DNA: TGTGCCAGCAGCTTAGGGACAGGGGCGGTTCAGCCCCAGCATTTT. It is translated as CASSLGTGAVQPQHF.

This clone was picked up one time. The V call is TRBV7-9, the J call TRBJ2-2, with 7 bases fitting TRBD1. The CDR3 has 17 amino acids. V shed 5 bases and J 3 bases; nucleotides not matched to a gene: 12. Germline V CDR1 and CDR2: SEHNR, FQNEAQ (reference sequence). This CDR3 is CASSGGQVRTYTGELFF. For the CDR3, the DNA is TGTGCCAGCAGCGGAGGACAGGTCCGAACCTACACCGGGGAGCTGTTTTTT.

This chain joins TRBV27 and TRBJ2-7, with 9 bases aligning to TRBD2. V was clipped by 1 base and J by 2 bases; unmatched bases: 12. Germline CDR1 is MNHEY and CDR2 is SMNVEV (reference sequence). The length of the CDR3 is 18 residues. CDR3 DNA: TGTGCCAGCAGTTTATTAGGAGCGGGGGGCCTTAAGGCCTACGAGCAGTACTTC. This gives the protein CASSLLGAGGLKAYEQYF.

V gene TRBV2 combines with J gene TRBJ2-7; a weak D match, TRBD1 (5 bases). With 6 bases removed from V and 6 bases from J, the gap between germline ends came to 15 bases. Germline CDR1 is SNHLY and CDR2 is FYNNEI. The CDR3 has 13 amino acids. The CDR3 is CASSLDTVFEQYF. In DNA, the CDR3 is TGTGCCAGCAGCCTGGACACGGTGTTCGAGCAGTACTTC.

The chain combines TRBV4-1 with TRBJ1-1, with D possibly TRBD1 on 5 matching bases. Germline lookup yields CDR1 MGHRA and CDR2 YSYEKL. The V gene lost 1 base and the J gene lost 5 bases, with 11 bases spanning the gap. The CDR3 contains 14 residues. The DNA of the CDR3 is TGCGCCAGCAGCCAAGGACAGCGGGGGACTGAAGCTTTCTTT. Its translation is CASSQGQRGTEAFF.